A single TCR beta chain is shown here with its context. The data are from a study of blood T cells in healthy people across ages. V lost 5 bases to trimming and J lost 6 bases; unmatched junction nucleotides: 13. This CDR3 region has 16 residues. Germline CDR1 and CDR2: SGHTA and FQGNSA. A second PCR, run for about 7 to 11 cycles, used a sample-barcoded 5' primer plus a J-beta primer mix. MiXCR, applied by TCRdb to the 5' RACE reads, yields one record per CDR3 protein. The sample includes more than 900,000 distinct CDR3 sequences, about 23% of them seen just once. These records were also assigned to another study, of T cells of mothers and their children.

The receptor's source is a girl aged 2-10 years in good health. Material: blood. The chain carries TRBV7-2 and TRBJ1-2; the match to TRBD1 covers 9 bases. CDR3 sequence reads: CASSQRTGVGVHGYTF. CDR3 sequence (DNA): TGTGCCAGCAGCCAACGGACAGGGGTCGGAGTCCATGGCTACACCTTC.